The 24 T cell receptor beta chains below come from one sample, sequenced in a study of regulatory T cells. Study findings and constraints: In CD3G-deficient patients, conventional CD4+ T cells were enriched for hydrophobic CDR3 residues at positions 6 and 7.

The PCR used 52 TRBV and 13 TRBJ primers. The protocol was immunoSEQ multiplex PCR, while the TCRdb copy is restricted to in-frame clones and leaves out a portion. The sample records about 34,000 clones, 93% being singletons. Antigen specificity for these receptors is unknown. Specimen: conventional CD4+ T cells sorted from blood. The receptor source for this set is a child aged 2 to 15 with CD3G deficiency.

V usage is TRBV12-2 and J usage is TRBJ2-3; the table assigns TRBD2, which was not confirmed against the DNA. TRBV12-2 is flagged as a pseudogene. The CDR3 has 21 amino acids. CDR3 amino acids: CASRLDGGGPSGGWRTDTQYF. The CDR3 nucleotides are TGTGCAAGTCGCTTAGACGGTGGGGGCCCTAGCGGGGGATGGAGAACAGATACGCAGTATTTT.

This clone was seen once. The CDR3 bases are TGTGCCAGCAGCCTAGGACTGGGCGTGGAGACCCAGTACTTC. Protein: CASSLGLGVETQYF. The genes are TRBV6-6 and TRBJ2-5; a possible D gene is TRBD2 (5 bases). Germline V lookup: CDR1 MNHNY, CDR2 SVGAGI (reference sequence). The CDR3 spans 14 residues. Trimming left V 6 bases short and J 5 bases short, with 16 bases between.

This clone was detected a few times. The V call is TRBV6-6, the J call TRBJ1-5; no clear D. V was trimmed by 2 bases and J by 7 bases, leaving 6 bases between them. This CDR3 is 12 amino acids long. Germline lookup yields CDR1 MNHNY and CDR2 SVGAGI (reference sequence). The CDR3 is CASSYGRQPQHF. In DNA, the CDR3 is TGTGCCAGCAGTTACGGACGGCAGCCCCAGCATTTT.

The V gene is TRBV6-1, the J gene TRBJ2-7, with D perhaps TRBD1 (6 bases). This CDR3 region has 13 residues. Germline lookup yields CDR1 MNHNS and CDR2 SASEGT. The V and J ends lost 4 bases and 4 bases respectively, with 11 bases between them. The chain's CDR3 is CASSGTAYYEQYF. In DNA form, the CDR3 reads TGTGCCAGCAGTGGGACAGCCTATTACGAGCAGTACTTC.

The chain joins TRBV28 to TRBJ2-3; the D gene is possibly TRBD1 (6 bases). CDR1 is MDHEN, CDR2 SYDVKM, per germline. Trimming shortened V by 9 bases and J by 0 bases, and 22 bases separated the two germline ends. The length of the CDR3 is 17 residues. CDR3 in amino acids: CASIGHGQSLSTDTQYF. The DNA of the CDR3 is TGTGCCAGTATCGGACACGGACAGTCACTTAGCACAGATACGCAGTATTTT.

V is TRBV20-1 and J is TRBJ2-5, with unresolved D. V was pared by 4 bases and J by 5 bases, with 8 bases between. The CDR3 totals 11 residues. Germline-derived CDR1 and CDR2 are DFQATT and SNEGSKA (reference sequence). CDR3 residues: CSAKIAETQYF. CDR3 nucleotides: TGCAGTGCTAAAATTGCGGAGACCCAGTACTTC.

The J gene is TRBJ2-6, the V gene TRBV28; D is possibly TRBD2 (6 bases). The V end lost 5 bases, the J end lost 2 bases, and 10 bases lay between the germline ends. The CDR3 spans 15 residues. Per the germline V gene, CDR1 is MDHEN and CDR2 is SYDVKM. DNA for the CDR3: TGTGCCAGCAGTGGAGGGGCTACTGGGGCCAACGTCCTGACTTTC. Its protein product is CASSGGATGANVLTF.

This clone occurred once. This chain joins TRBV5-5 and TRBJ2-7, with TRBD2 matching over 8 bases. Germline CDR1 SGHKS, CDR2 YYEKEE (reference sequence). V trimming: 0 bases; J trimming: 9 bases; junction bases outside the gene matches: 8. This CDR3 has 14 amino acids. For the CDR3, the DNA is TGTGCCAGCAGCTTGGGACAGCGGGGGCCTCCGCAGTACTTC. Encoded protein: CASSLGQRGPPQYF.

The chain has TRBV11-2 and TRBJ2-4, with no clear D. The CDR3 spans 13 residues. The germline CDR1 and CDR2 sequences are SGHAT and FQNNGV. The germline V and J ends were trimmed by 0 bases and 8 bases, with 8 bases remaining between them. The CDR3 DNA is TGTGCCAGCAGCTTAGATTTTCGGGACATTCAGTACTTC. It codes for CASSLDFRDIQYF.

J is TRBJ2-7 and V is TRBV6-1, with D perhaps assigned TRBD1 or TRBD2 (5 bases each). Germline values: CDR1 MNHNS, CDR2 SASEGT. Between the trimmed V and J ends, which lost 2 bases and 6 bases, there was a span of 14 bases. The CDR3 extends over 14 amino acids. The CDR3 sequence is CASSELGVRGEQYF. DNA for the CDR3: TGTGCCAGCAGTGAATTGGGGGTTCGGGGCGAGCAGTACTTC.

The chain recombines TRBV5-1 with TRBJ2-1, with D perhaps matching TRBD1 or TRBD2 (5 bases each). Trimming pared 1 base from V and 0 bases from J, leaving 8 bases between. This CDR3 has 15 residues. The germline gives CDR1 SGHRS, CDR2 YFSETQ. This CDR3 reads CASSLMGVSYNEQFF. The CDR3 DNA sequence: TGCGCCAGCAGCTTGATGGGGGTCTCCTACAATGAGCAGTTCTTC.

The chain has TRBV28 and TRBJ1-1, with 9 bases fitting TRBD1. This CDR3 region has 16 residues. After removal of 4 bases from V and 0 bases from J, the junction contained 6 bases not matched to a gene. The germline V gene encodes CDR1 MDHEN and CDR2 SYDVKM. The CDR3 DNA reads TGTGCCAGCAGTTCGGGGGGGACAGGGTTGAACACTGAAGCTTTCTTT. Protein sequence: CASSSGGTGLNTEAFF.

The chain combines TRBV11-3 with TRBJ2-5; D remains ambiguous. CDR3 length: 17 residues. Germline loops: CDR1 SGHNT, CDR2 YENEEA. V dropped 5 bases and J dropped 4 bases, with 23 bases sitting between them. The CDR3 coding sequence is TGTGCCAGCAGCCAAGTTCCAGCCCCTCATTTCAGAGAGACCCAGTACTTC. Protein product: CASSQVPAPHFRETQYF.

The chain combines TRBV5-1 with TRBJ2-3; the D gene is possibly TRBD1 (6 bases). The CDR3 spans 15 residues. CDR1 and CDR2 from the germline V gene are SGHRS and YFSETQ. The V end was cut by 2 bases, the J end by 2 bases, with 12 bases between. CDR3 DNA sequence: TGCGCCAGCAGCTTAGGGGGTCGACCCACAGATACGCAGTATTTT. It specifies CASSLGGRPTDTQYF. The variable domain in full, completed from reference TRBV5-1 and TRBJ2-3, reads KAGVTQTPRYLIKTRGQQVTLSCSPISGHRSVSWYQQTPGQGLQFLFEYFSETQRNKGNFPGRFSGRQFSNSRSEMNVSTLELGDSALYLCASSLGGRPTDTQYFGPGTRLTVL.

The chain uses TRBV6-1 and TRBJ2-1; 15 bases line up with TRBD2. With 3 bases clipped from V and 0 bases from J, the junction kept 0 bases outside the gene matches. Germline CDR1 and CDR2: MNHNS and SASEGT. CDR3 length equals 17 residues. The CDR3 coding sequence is TGTGCCAGCAGTGAGGGACTAGCGGGAGGCTCCTACAATGAGCAGTTCTTC. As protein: CASSEGLAGGSYNEQFF.

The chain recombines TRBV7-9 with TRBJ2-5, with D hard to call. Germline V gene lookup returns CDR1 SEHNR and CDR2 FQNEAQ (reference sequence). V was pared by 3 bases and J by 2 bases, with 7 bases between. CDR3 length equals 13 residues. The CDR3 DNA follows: TGTGCCAGCAGCTTGGGGAAGCAAGAGACCCAGTACTTC. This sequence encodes CASSLGKQETQYF.

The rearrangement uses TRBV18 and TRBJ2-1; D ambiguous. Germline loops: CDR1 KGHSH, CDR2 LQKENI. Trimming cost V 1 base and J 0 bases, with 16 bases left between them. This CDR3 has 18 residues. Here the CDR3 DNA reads TGTGCCAGCTCACCACGCCCGTTAGTTGCTGGCTCCTACAATGAGCAGTTCTTC. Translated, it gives CASSPRPLVAGSYNEQFF.

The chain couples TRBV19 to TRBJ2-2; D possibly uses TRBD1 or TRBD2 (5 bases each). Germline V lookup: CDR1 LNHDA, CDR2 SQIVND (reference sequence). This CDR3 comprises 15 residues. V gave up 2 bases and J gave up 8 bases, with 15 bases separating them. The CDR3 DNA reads TGTGCCAGTAGTATATCCGGTGCAGGGAGTGGGGAGCTGTTTTTT. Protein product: CASSISGAGSGELFF.

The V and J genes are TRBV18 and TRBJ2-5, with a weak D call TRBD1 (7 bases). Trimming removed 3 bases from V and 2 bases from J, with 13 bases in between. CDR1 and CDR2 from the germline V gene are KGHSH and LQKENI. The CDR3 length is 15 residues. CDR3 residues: CASSPRQGGQETQYF. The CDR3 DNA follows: TGTGCCAGCTCACCCCGACAGGGAGGTCAAGAGACCCAGTACTTC.

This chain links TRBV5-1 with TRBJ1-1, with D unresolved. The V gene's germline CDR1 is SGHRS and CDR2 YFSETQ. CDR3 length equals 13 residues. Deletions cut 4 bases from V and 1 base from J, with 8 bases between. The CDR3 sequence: CASSETENTEAFF. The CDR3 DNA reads TGCGCCAGCAGCGAAACAGAGAACACTGAAGCTTTCTTT.

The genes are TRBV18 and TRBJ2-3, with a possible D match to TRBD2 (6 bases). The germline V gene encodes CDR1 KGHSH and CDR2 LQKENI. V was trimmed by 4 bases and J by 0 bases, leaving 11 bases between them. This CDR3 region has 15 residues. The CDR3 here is CASSRLGDSTDTQYF. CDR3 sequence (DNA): TGTGCCAGCTCACGACTAGGCGACAGCACAGATACGCAGTATTTT.

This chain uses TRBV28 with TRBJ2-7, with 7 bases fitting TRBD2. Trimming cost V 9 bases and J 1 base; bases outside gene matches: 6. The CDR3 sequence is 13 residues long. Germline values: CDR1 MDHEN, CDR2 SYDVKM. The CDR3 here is CASARGGSYEQYF. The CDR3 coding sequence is TGTGCCAGTGCCCGGGGAGGGTCCTACGAGCAGTACTTC.

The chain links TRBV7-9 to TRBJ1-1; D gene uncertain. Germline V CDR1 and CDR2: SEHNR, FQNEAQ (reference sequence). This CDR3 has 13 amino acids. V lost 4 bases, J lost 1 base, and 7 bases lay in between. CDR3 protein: CASSSQRNTEAFF. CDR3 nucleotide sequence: TGTGCCAGCAGCTCACAGAGGAACACTGAAGCTTTCTTT.

CDR3 coding DNA: TGTGCCAGCAGCTTACGGCAGAGCACTGAAGCTTTCTTT. Translation: CASSLRQSTEAFF. The rearrangement links TRBV7-9 to TRBJ1-1; no firm D call. V was shortened by 2 bases and J by 4 bases, with 8 bases between the two germline ends. Germline assignment: CDR1 SEHNR and CDR2 FQNEAQ (reference sequence). The CDR3 runs 13 residues. Full variable domain (missing parts from reference TRBV7-9 and TRBJ1-1): DTGVSQNPRHKITKRGQNVTFRCDPISEHNRLYWYRQTLGQGPEFLTYFQNEAQLEKSRLLSDRFSAERPKGSFSTLEIQRTEQGDSAMYLCASSLRQSTEAFFGQGTRLTVV.